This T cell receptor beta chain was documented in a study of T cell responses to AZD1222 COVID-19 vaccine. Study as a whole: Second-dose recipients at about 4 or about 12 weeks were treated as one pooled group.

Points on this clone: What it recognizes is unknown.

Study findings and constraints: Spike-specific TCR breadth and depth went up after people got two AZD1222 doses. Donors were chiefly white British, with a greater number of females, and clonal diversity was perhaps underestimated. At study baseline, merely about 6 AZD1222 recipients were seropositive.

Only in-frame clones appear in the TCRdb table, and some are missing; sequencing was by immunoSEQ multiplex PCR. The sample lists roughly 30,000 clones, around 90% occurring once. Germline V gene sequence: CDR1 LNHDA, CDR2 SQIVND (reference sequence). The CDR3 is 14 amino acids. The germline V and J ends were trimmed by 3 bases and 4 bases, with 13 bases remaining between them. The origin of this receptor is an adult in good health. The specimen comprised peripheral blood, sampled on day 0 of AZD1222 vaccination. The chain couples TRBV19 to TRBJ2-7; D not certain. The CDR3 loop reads CASSMGIFIYEQYF. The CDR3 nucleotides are TGTGCCAGTAGTATGGGGATTTTTATATACGAGCAGTACTTC.